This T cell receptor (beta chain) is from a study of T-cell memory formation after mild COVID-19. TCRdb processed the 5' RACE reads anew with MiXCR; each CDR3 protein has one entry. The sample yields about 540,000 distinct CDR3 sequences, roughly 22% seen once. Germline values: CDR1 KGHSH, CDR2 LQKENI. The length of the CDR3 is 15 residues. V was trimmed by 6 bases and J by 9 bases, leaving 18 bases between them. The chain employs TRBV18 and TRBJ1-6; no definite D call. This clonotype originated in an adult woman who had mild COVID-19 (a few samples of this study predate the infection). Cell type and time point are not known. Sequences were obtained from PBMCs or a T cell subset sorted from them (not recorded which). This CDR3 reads CASSPVEGGSSPLHF. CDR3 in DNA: TGTGCCAGCTCTCCGGTTGAGGGCGGCAGTTCACCCCTCCACTTT.